The 3 T cell receptor beta chains presented below share a single source sample, sequenced in a study of cytomegalovirus exposure and HLA in healthy donors. PCR amplification relied on 60 Vbeta primers (plus 13 Jbeta primers). The table came from immunoSEQ multiplex PCR; TCRdb's copy has only in-frame clones and leaves some out. This sample has around 100,000 clones, with over 70% found just once. Sequenced: PBMCs. Every receptor here comes from a man aged 45-65 years in good health and CMV-seropositive.

This clone was counted between two and nine times. V and J are TRBV19 and TRBJ2-1; 11 nucleotides line up with TRBD1. This CDR3 has 14 amino acids. V was pared by 9 bases and J by 8 bases, with 9 bases of the junction left unmatched. Germline V CDR1 and CDR2: LNHDA, SQIVND (reference sequence). The CDR3 DNA follows: TGTGCCAGCAGGGACAGGGGGAGTAGGGATGAGCAGTTCTTC. Translated: CASRDRGSRDEQFF.

The V gene is TRBV5-8, the J gene TRBJ2-3; D is perhaps TRBD2 (6 bases). This CDR3 is 15 amino acids long. V lost 0 bases and J lost 0, with 8 bases in between. The germline V gene encodes CDR1 SGHTS and CDR2 YDEGEE. CDR3 DNA sequence: TGTGCCAGCAGCTTGGCCGGGACTAGCACAGATACGCAGTATTTT. It is translated as CASSLAGTSTDTQYF.

This rearrangement joins TRBV6-1 to TRBJ1-1; D is undetermined. The germline gives CDR1 MNHNS, CDR2 SASEGT. V lost 2 bases and J lost 1, with 8 bases in between. The CDR3 consists of 14 residues. Here the CDR3 reads CASSENTANTEAFF. The CDR3 nucleotides are TGTGCCAGCAGTGAAAATACAGCGAACACTGAAGCTTTCTTT.